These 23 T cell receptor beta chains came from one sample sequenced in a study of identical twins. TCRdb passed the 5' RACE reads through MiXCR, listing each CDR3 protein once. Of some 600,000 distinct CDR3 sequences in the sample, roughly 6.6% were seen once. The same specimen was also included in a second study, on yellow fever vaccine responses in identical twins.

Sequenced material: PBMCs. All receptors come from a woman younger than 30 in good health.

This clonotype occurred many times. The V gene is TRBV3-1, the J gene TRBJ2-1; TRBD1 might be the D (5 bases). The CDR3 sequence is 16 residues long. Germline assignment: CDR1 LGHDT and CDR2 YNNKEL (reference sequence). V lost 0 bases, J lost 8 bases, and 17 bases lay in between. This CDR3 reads CASSQDGQGGLDEQFF. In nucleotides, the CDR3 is TGTGCCAGCAGCCAAGATGGCCAGGGTGGTCTCGATGAGCAGTTCTTC.

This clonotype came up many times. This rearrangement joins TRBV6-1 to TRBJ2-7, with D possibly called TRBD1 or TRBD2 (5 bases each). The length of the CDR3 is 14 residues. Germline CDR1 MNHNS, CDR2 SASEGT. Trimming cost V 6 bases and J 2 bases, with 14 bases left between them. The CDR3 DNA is TGTGCCAGCAGAGCCCGGGACCGAACCTACGAGCAGTACTTC. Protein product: CASRARDRTYEQYF.

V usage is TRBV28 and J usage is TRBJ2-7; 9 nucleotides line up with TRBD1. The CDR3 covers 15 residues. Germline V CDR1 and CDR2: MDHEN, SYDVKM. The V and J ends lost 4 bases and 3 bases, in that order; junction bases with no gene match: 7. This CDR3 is CASSSPGTGFYEQYV. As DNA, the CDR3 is TGTGCCAGCAGTTCCCCCGGGACAGGGTTCTACGAGCAGTACGTC.

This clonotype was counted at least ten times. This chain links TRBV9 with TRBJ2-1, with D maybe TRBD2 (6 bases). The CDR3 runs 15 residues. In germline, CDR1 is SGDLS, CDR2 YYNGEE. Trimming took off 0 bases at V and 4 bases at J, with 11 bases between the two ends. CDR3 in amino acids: CASSVGVAGYNEQFF. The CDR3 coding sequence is TGTGCCAGCAGCGTAGGTGTGGCGGGATACAATGAGCAGTTCTTC.

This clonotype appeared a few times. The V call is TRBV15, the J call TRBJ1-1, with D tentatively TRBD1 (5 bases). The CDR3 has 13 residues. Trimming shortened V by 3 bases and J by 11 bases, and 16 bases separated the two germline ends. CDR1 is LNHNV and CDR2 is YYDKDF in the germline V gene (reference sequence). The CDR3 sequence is CATSSFGDVWAFF. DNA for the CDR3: TGTGCCACCAGCAGCTTCGGGGACGTATGGGCTTTCTTT.

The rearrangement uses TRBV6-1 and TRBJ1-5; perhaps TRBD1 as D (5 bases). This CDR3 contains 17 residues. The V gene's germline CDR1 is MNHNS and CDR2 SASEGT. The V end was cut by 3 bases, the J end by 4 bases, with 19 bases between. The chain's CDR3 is CASSDRAAANFNQPQHF. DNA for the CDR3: TGTGCCAGCAGTGACAGGGCCGCAGCTAATTTTAATCAGCCCCAGCATTTT.

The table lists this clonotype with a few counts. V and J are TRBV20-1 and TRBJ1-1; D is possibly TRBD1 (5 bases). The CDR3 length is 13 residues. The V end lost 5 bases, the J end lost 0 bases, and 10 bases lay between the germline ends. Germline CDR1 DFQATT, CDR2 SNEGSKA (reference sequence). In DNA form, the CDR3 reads TGCAGTGCTGGATGGACACTGAACACTGAAGCTTTCTTT. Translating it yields CSAGWTLNTEAFF.

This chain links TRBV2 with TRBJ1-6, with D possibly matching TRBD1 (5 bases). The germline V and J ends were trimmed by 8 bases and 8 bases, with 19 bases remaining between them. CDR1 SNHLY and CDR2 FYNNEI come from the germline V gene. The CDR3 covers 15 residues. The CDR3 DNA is TGTGCCAGCGGGGGGGTTGCTGGAGCGGATTCACCCCTCCACTTT. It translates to CASGGVAGADSPLHF.

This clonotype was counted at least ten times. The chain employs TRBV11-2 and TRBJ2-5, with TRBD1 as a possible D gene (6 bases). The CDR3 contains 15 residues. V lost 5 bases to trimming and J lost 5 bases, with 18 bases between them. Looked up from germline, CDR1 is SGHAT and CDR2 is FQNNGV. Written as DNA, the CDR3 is TGTGCCAGCAGCCCAATGGGACACGGTTTTGAGACCCAGTACTTC. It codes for CASSPMGHGFETQYF.

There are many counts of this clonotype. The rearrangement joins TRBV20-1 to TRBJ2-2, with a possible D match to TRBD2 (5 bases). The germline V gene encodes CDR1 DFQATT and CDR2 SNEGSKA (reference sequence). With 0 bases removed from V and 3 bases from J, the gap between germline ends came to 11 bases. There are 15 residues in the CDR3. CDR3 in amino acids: CSARDPSQDTGELFF. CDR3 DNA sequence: TGCAGTGCTAGAGATCCTAGCCAGGACACCGGGGAGCTGTTTTTT.

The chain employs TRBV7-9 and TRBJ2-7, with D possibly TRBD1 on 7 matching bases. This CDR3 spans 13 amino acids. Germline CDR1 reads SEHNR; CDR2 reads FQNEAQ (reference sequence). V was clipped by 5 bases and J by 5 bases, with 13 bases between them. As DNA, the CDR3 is TGTGCCAGCAGCCCGGGGGACAGTCACGAGCAGTACTTC. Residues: CASSPGDSHEQYF.

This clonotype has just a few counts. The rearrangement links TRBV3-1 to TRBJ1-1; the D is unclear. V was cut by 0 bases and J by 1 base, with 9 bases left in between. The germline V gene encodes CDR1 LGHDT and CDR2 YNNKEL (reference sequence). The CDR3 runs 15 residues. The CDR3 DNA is TGTGCCAGCAGCCAAGAACAGAGTCGGAACACTGAAGCTTTCTTT. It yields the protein CASSQEQSRNTEAFF.

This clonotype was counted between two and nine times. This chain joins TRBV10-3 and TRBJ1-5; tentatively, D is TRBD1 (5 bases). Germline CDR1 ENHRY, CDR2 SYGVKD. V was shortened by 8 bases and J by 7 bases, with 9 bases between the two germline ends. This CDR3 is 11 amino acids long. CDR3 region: CAIPAGQPQHF. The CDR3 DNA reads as TGTGCCATCCCCGCAGGGCAGCCCCAGCATTTT.

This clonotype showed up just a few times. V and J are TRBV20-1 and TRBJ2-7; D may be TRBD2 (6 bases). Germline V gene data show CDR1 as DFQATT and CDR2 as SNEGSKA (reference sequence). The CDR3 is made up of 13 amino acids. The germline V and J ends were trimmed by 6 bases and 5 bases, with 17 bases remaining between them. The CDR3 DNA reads TGCAGTGCGCTGGGGGGAGGTGGCAACGAGCAGTACTTC. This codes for CSALGGGGNEQYF.

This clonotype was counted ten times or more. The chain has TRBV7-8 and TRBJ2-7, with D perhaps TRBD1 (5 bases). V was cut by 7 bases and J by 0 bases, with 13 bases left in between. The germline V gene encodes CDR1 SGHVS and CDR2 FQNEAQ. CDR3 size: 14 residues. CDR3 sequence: CASTIQGVSYEQYF. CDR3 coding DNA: TGTGCCAGCACCATCCAGGGTGTCTCCTACGAGCAGTACTTC.

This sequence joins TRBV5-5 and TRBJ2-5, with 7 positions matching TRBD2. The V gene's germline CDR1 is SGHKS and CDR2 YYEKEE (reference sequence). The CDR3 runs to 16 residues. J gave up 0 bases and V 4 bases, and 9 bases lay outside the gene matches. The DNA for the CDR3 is TGTGCCAGCAGCGCTCCGGGACTATCGTACCAAGAGACCCAGTACTTC. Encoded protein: CASSAPGLSYQETQYF. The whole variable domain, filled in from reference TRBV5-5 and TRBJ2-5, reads DAGVTQSPTHLIKTRGQQVTLRCSPISGHKSVSWYQQVLGQGPQFIFQYYEKEERGRGNFPDRFSARQFPNYSSELNVNALLLGDSALYLCASSAPGLSYQETQYFGPGTRLLVL.

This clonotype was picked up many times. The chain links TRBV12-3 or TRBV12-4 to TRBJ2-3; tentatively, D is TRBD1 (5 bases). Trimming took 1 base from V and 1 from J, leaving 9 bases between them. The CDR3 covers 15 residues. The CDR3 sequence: CASSLVDSRTDTQYF. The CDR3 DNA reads TGTGCCAGCAGTTTAGTAGACAGTCGCACAGATACGCAGTATTTT.

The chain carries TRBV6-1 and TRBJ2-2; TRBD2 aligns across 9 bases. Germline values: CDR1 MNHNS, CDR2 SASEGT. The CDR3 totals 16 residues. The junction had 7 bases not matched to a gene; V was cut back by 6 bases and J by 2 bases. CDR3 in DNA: TGTGCCAGCAGCCGTAGCGGGAGCATTAACACCGGGGAGCTGTTTTTT. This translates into CASSRSGSINTGELFF.

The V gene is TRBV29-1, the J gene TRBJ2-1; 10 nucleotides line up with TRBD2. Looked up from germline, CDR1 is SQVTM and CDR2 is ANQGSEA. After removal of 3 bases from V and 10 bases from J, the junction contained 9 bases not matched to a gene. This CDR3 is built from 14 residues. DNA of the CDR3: TGCAGCGTTGACCGGCTAGCGGGAGCTGGAGAGCAGTTCTTC. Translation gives CSVDRLAGAGEQFF.

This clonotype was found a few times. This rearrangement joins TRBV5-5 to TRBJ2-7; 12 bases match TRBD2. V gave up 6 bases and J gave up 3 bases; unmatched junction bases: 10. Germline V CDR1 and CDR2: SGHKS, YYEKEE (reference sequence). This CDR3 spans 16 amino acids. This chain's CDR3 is CASTLPRLAGVYEQYF. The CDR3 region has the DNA TGTGCCAGCACCCTCCCCAGACTAGCGGGAGTCTACGAGCAGTACTTC.

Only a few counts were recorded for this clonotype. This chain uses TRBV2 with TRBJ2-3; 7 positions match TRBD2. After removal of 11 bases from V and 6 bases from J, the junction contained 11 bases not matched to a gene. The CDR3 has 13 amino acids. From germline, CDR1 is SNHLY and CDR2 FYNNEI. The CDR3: CAGSGTNVDTQYF. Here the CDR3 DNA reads TGTGCCGGCTCCGGGACTAATGTGGATACGCAGTATTTT.

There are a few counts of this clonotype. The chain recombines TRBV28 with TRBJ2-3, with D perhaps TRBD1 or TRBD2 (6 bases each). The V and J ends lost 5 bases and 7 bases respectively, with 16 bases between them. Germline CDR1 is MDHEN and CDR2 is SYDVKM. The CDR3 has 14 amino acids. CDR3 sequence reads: CASSINPGANTQYF. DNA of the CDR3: TGTGCCAGCAGTATCAACCCGGGGGCGAATACGCAGTATTTT. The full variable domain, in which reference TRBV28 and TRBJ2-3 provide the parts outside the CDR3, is DVKVTQSSRYLVKRTGEKVFLECVQDMDHENMFWYRQDPGLGLRLIYFSYDVKMKEKGDIPEGYSVSREKKERFSLILESASTNQTSMYLCASSINPGANTQYFGPGTRLTVL.

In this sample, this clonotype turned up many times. The chain's CDR3 is CASSPQGSGTTYEQYF. The CDR3 nucleotides read TGTGCCAGCAGTCCCCAAGGCAGCGGGACAACCTACGAGCAGTACTTC. The chain carries TRBV12-3 or TRBV12-4 and TRBJ2-7; weak D call: TRBD2 (7 bases). The CDR3 totals 16 residues. V dropped 5 bases and J dropped 2 bases, with 19 bases sitting between them.